Sequencing of this TCR beta chain was carried out in a study of blood T cell repertoires in COVID-19. On the study more broadly: The samples span acute and convalescent COVID-19 from the United States, Italy and Spain.

This clone was detected a few times. Allocation to cohorts depended on clinical history reported by the participants. People in the exposed group encountered a COVID-19 case within 2 weeks before entering the study. Sequencing was performed with immunoSEQ multiplex PCR; in TCRdb, only in-frame clones are kept and a portion is missing. The sample lists 60,000 to 75,000 clones, roughly two thirds seen once, with around half in the top ten. The sequencing input was PBMCs or T cells enriched from blood (not recorded which). This sequence was found in an older woman who had been exposed to COVID-19.

CDR3 bases: TGTGCCAGCAGCTTAGCGTTTCCCGGTGAGAACACCGGGGAGCTGTTTTTT. It is translated as CASSLAFPGENTGELFF. This chain joins TRBV7-6 and TRBJ2-2; no reliable D call. In germline, CDR1 is SGHVS, CDR2 FNYEAQ. The CDR3 spans 17 residues. The V end was cut by 0 bases, the J end by 1 base, with 12 bases between.